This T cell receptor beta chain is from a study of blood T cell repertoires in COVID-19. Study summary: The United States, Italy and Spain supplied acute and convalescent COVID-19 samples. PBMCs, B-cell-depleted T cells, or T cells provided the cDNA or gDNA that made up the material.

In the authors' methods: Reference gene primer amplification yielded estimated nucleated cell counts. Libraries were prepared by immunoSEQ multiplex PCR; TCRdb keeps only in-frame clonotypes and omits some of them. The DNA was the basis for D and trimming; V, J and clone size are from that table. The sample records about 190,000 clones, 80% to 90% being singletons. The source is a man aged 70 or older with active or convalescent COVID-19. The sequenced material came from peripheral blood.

The CDR3 DNA follows: TGTGCCATCAGTGAGGGGACTAGCGGGAGAAATGAGCAGTTCTTC. Translation: CAISEGTSGRNEQFF. This chain joins TRBV10-3 and TRBJ2-1; 14 bases fit TRBD2. Germline-derived CDR1 and CDR2 are ENHRY and SYGVKD. The V and J ends lost 2 bases and 7 bases, in that order; junction bases with no gene match: 1. The CDR3 runs to 15 residues.